The sequence of this TCR beta chain was determined in a study of tumor-infiltrating lymphocytes in primary liver carcinoma. In the study overall: Surgeons treated the primary liver carcinoma of the patients by surgical resection.

Findings and limits, study-wide: Blood trailed tumors significantly in top-250-clone fraction (p = 0.039). Tumor region pairs outstripped tumor-adjacent and tumor-blood pairs in overlap.

Germline CDR1 is PRHDT and CDR2 is FYEKMQ (reference sequence). V shed 5 bases and J shed 3 bases, with 11 bases lying between them. The CDR3 runs to 14 residues. Extraction also yielded germline DNA, while blood RNA was obtained from unsorted whole blood. The study enrolled treatment-naive patients with chronic HBV infection. This clonotype has only a few counts. What it binds is not known. A primer matching the constant region was used to make TCR beta cDNA from around 550 ng of total RNA. It was through three nested multiplex PCR rounds of slightly modified ARM-PCR that TCR beta libraries arose. TRBV1-TRBV30 forward primers and a C-beta reverse primer were used in the first two PCR rounds, which each ran for about 9 cycles. TCRdb independently ran MiXCR on the multiplex PCR reads; one entry per CDR3 protein. The sample holds a few hundred thousand distinct CDR3 sequences, around three fifths seen once.

The sequencing sample was made of peripheral blood. This clonotype was obtained from a woman aged 30 to 39 with primary liver carcinoma and hepatitis B virus infection. The chain has TRBV13 and TRBJ2-4, with D hard to call. The CDR3 loop reads CASSNLLLKNIQYF. In DNA, the CDR3 is TGTGCCAGCAGCAATCTCCTACTCAAAAACATTCAGTACTTC.